The rows below give T cell receptor beta chains drawn from one sample of a study of cytomegalovirus exposure and HLA in healthy donors. The table came from immunoSEQ multiplex PCR; TCRdb's copy has only in-frame clones and leaves some out. In the table there are 120,000 to 150,000 clones, about 91% of which are singletons. The specimen sequenced was PBMCs. These receptors were taken from a man between 18 and 35 years old in good health and CMV-seropositive. CDR3s include the opening cysteine and the closing phenylalanine or tryptophan. The D gene is left open where the match is weak. The size entry is marked missing in some rows and otherwise reads once, few, many or a size class.

d_call	v_call	j_call	clone_size	cdr3_aa	cdr3_nt
NA	TRBV27	TRBJ2-7	once	CASRQGVASEQYF	TGTGCCAGCAGACAGGGCGTAGCTTCTGAGCAGTACTTC
TRBD1	TRBV7-9	TRBJ1-1	NA	CASSSTDRVAEAFF	TGTGCCAGCAGCTCAACAGACAGGGTCGCTGAAGCTTTCTTT
NA	TRBV2	TRBJ2-1	NA	CASYRSSYNEQFF	TGTGCCAGCTATCGGAGCTCCTACAATGAGCAGTTCTTC
NA	TRBV5-1	TRBJ1-2	NA	CASSYSEGGQYGYTF	TGCGCCAGCAGCTATTCCGAAGGGGGACAATATGGCTACACCTTC
TRBD1	TRBV5-1	TRBJ1-6	NA	CASRVTGGTNSPLHF	TGCGCCAGCAGAGTCACAGGGGGGACAAATTCACCCCTCCACTTT
NA	TRBV2	TRBJ1-1	NA	CASSVRSAGEGGFF	TGTGCCAGCAGTGTGAGGTCGGCAGGGGAGGGTGGTTTCTTT
TRBD1	TRBV15	TRBJ1-4	NA	CATSRGNRGAGEKLFF	TGTGCCACCAGCAGGGGCAACAGGGGCGCAGGGGAAAAACTGTTTTTT
NA	TRBV21-1	TRBJ1-2	few	CASTRLPNLSRDGYTF	TGTGCCAGCACCAGACTCCCCAATCTTTCTCGGGATGGCTACACCTTC
NA	TRBV5-6	TRBJ2-7	NA	CASSSTDYEQYF	TGTGCCAGCAGCTCGACAGATTACGAGCAGTACTTC
TRBD1	TRBV19	TRBJ2-7	NA	CASSPLGTGSYEQYF	TGTGCCAGTAGCCCCTTAGGGACAGGGTCCTACGAGCAGTACTTC
NA	TRBV15	TRBJ1-4	NA	CATSRAPPGSPGEKLFF	TGTGCCACCAGCAGGGCCCCACCGGGATCTCCTGGGGAAAAACTGTTTTTT
NA	TRBV11-2	TRBJ1-2	NA	CASSVGQLDGYTF	TGTGCCAGCAGCGTAGGACAGCTCGATGGCTACACCTTC
TRBD2	TRBV5-1	TRBJ2-1	NA	CASSLEASGIGEQFF	TGCGCCAGCAGCTTGGAAGCTAGCGGGATAGGTGAGCAGTTCTTC
NA	TRBV7-8	TRBJ1-2	NA	CASSLGRLREGIKYLRGYTF	TGTGCCAGCAGCTTAGGGCGATTGAGAGAGGGAATAAAATATCTACGTGGCTACACCTTC
NA	TRBV2	TRBJ2-1	NA	CASSLYNEQFF	TGTGCCAGCAGTCTTTACAATGAGCAGTTCTTC
TRBD2	TRBV27	TRBJ2-2	NA	CASSPRTSGHHTGELFF	TGTGCCAGCAGTCCTAGGACTAGCGGTCACCACACCGGGGAGCTGTTTTTT
TRBD2	TRBV6-6	TRBJ2-7	NA	CASSYSGGRMYEQYF	TGTGCCAGCAGTTACTCTGGCGGGAGAATGTACGAGCAGTACTTC